What follows describes a single TCR beta chain. The antigen remains unidentified. Both 60 Vbeta primers and 13 Jbeta primers went into the PCR. Here immunoSEQ multiplex PCR was the method, and the copy in TCRdb shows in-frame clones only, minus some. The sample lists 160,000 or so clones; around 73% were seen once. These data are taken from a study of cytomegalovirus exposure and HLA in healthy donors. Overall study results and limits: Testing in vitro showed a few CMV-associated chains specific for CMV antigens. Rarity marked most TCR sequences, yet some public TCRs occurred in many donors.

Germline CDR1 LGHNA, CDR2 YNFKEQ. The CDR3 loop spans 16 amino acids. The V segment lost 1 base and the J segment 4 bases; nucleotides outside the gene matches: 10. The chain carries TRBV4-2 and TRBJ2-7; 7 positions agree with TRBD1. The sequence derives from a male donor in good health and CMV-seronegative. The sample comprised PBMCs. The CDR3 here is CASSQAQGLTGYEQYF. DNA of the CDR3: TGTGCCAGCAGCCAAGCTCAGGGATTGACAGGGTACGAGCAGTACTTC.